The TCR beta chain under discussion was sequenced for a study of PD-1 blockade in classical Hodgkin lymphoma. Background on the study: Nivolumab was administered to patients intravenously at 3 mg/kg every 2 weeks. Notes on the study in general: CD4+ TCR diversity rose significantly by C4D1, and CD8+ TCR diversity did not. Relapsed/refractory patients reportedly had lower baseline diversity than newly diagnosed patients. Repertoire differences have undefined causes, possibly disease activity or prior therapy.

The CDR3 consists of 15 residues. The germline V gene has CDR1 SGHNT and CDR2 YYREEE (reference sequence). V was pared by 0 bases and J by 8 bases, with 14 bases between. The repertoire was sequenced with immunoSEQ multiplex PCR; TCRdb's copy has only in-frame clones and lacks some. Among around 19,000 clones listed, approximately 80% were seen once. The time point here: cycle 4 day 1 (C4D1), after 6 weeks of nivolumab. Relapse after autologous stem cell transplantation occurred in every patient, and brentuximab vedotin exposure varied. As to this clone: Its antigen is unidentified.

This sequence originates from a human donor with classical Hodgkin lymphoma. The chain recombines TRBV5-4 with TRBJ1-4; no clear D gene. The material sequenced was peripheral blood mononuclear cells (PBMCs), taken before the fourth cycle of nivolumab. The DNA for the CDR3 is TGTGCCAGCAGCTTGGCCGGGCCACTGGCAGAAAAACTGTTTTTT. Protein product: CASSLAGPLAEKLFF.